What follows are 19 T cell receptor beta chains derived from one specimen sequenced in a study of control samples from healthy donors and cancer patients. Some clones are missing from TCRdb's copy, which holds only in-frame ones; the method was immunoSEQ multiplex PCR. The sample lists about 130,000 clones; 80% to 95% were seen once. Sequencing was done on a sample of blood. The receptors derive from a man between 18 and 29 years old in good health.

This chain connects TRBV30 to TRBJ2-5; D might be TRBD2 (5 bases). The V end was cut by 0 bases, the J end by 5 bases, with 7 bases between. CDR3 size: 12 residues. CDR1 GTSNPN and CDR2 SVGIG come from the germline V gene (reference sequence). The CDR3 DNA is TGTGCCTGGAGTGTACTAGGGGAGACCCAGTACTTC. It is translated as CAWSVLGETQYF.

The chain carries TRBV15 and TRBJ1-2; D not certain. V shed 0 bases and J shed 1 base, with 9 bases lying between them. This CDR3 contains 15 residues. The germline gives CDR1 LNHNV, CDR2 YYDKDF (reference sequence). CDR3: CATSRDYGDNYGYTF. In DNA form, the CDR3 reads TGTGCCACCAGCAGAGATTATGGGGATAACTATGGCTACACCTTC.

The chain links TRBV19 to TRBJ2-7; possibly TRBD2 for D (5 bases). CDR3 length equals 16 residues. The germline V and J ends were trimmed by 3 bases and 5 bases, with 20 bases remaining between them. Germline CDR1 and CDR2: LNHDA and SQIVND (reference sequence). CDR3 nucleotide sequence: TGTGCCAGTAGTATGCAAGGACTCCCCCCCAAGGACGAGCAGTACTTC. It translates to CASSMQGLPPKDEQYF.

The V gene is TRBV25-1, the J gene TRBJ1-6; D is perhaps TRBD1 (6 bases). This CDR3 comprises 13 residues. Trimming took off 7 bases at V and 10 bases at J, with 14 bases between the two ends. The germline gives CDR1 MGHDK, CDR2 SYGVNS. CDR3 residues: CASTGEGVSPLHF. The CDR3, as DNA: TGTGCCAGCACAGGGGAAGGCGTGTCACCCCTCCACTTT.

The chain is built from TRBV29-1 and TRBJ1-4; D not certain. Trimming removed 2 bases from V and 1 base from J, with 14 bases in between. The V gene's germline CDR1 is SQVTM and CDR2 ANQGSEA. CDR3 length: 16 amino acids. CDR3 sequence (DNA): TGCAGCGTTGAACGGAACGGGGAAGAAACTAATGAAAAACTGTTTTTT. Its translation is CSVERNGEETNEKLFF.

V and J are TRBV11-3 and TRBJ2-3, with 10 nucleotides matching TRBD1. This CDR3 has 15 residues. CDR1 and CDR2 (germline): SGHNT, YENEEA. V lost 5 bases to trimming and J lost 2 bases; unmatched junction nucleotides: 4. CDR3 loop: CASSPGTGDTDTQYF. CDR3 coding DNA: TGTGCCAGCAGCCCAGGGACAGGGGACACAGATACGCAGTATTTT.

The J gene is TRBJ2-3, the V gene TRBV12-5; maybe TRBD2 (5 bases). The CDR3 is 14 residues long. The V end was cut by 5 bases, the J end by 2 bases, with 11 bases between. Germline CDR1 LGHNT, CDR2 FRNRAP. The CDR3 DNA reads TGTGCTAGTGGTGCCCCGGGATTCACAGATACGCAGTATTTT. Its translation: CASGAPGFTDTQYF.

The J gene is TRBJ1-1, the V gene TRBV28, with TRBD1 identical over 9 bases. Unmatched junction bases numbered 4, after V lost 2 bases and J lost 6 bases. The germline V gene encodes CDR1 MDHEN and CDR2 SYDVKM. This CDR3 comprises 14 residues. The CDR3, as DNA: TGTGCCAGCAGTTTAGGGACAGGGTTCGCTGAAGCTTTCTTT. Translated, it gives CASSLGTGFAEAFF.

V and J are TRBV3-1 (or the pseudogene TRBV3-2) and TRBJ2-1; TRBD1 aligns across 8 bases. With V trimmed by 8 bases and J by 4 bases, 7 bases remained unmatched. Germline V gives CDR1 LGHDT, CDR2 YNNKEL (reference sequence). The CDR3 covers 14 residues. This chain's CDR3 is CASAGTGDYNEQFF. The DNA for the CDR3 is TGTGCCAGCGCCGGGACAGGTGATTACAATGAGCAGTTCTTC.

CDR3 DNA sequence: TGTGCCAGTAGTGCTACAGGGGACGCTGAAGCTTTCTTT. Its translation is CASSATGDAEAFF. The chain carries TRBV19 and TRBJ1-1, with 7 bases lining up with TRBD1. The length of the CDR3 is 13 residues. With V trimmed by 5 bases and J by 6 bases, 6 bases remained unmatched. Per germline, CDR1 LNHDA and CDR2 SQIVND (reference sequence).

The rearrangement joins TRBV27 to TRBJ2-3; 7 positions agree with TRBD2. Germline V gene lookup returns CDR1 MNHEY and CDR2 SMNVEV (reference sequence). V trimming: 4 bases; J trimming: 1 base; junction bases outside the gene matches: 5. The CDR3 is 15 amino acids. Here the CDR3 reads CASSSPAGGTDTQYF. DNA for the CDR3: TGTGCCAGCAGTTCCCCCGCGGGGGGCACAGATACGCAGTATTTT.

The chain links TRBV29-1 to TRBJ1-1; D gene ambiguous. The CDR3 contains 14 residues. V was cut by 3 bases and J by 4 bases, with 15 bases left in between. Germline V lookup: CDR1 SQVTM, CDR2 ANQGSEA. CDR3 in DNA: TGCAGCGTTGACTCTGTTGGGTTAGGCACTGAAGCTTTCTTT. Its protein is CSVDSVGLGTEAFF.

Regarding this clone: At the DNA level, this CDR3 is encoded by other sequences in the same sample as well. The genes are TRBV3-1 (or the pseudogene TRBV3-2) and TRBJ2-7; D uncertain. Germline V CDR1 and CDR2: LGHDT, YNNKEL (reference sequence). This CDR3 contains 12 residues. The V end lost 3 bases, the J end lost 4 bases, and 7 bases lay between the germline ends. The CDR3 reads CASSQATYEQYF. CDR3 sequence (DNA): TGTGCCAGCAGCCAGGCGACTTACGAGCAGTACTTC.

The chain combines TRBV7-4 with TRBJ1-5, with D possibly matching TRBD1 (5 bases). V lost 5 bases, J lost 7 bases, and 30 bases lay in between. The CDR3 is 19 residues long. The germline V gene encodes CDR1 SGHVT and CDR2 SQSDAQ. CDR3 in amino acids: CASSLVPLQGAGRKQPQHF. The CDR3 coding sequence is TGTGCCAGCAGCCTTGTCCCTCTCCAGGGTGCGGGGAGAAAGCAGCCCCAGCATTTT.

The chain couples TRBV24-1 to TRBJ2-7; the match to TRBD1 covers 8 bases. CDR3 length: 13 residues. The junction had 8 bases not matched to a gene; V was cut back by 9 bases and J by 5 bases. Germline V gene data show CDR1 as KGHDR and CDR2 as SFDVKD. Written as DNA, the CDR3 is TGTGCCACCCTTAGGACAGGGCGCCACGAGCAGTACTTC. Residues: CATLRTGRHEQYF.

The chain combines TRBV5-4 with TRBJ1-1; D gene unclear. V lost 3 bases and J lost 6, with 21 bases in between. CDR1 and CDR2 (germline): SGHNT, YYREEE (reference sequence). The CDR3 has 16 amino acids. In nucleotides, the CDR3 is TGTGCCAGCAGCTCCTCCCCCTCCGGGGAGGCCGCTGAAGCTTTCTTT. Encoded protein: CASSSSPSGEAAEAFF.

V is TRBV10-2 and J is TRBJ2-3; D is undetermined. The CDR3 runs 14 residues. CDR1 and CDR2 from the germline V gene are WSHSY and SAAADI. V was shortened by 1 base and J by 3 bases, with 8 bases between the two germline ends. CDR3 sequence (DNA): TGCGCCAGCAGTGAGTTTCAGATAACAGATACGCAGTATTTT. It yields the protein CASSEFQITDTQYF.

Only one count was recorded for this clone. The V call is TRBV20-1, the J call TRBJ2-3, with D possibly TRBD2 on 5 matching bases. Per germline, CDR1 DFQATT and CDR2 SNEGSKA (reference sequence). The CDR3 covers 11 residues. Trimming cost V 4 bases and J 5 bases, with 7 bases left between them. Here the CDR3 reads CSANREDTQYF. CDR3 nucleotides: TGCAGTGCTAACCGGGAAGATACGCAGTATTTT.

This rearrangement joins TRBV2 to TRBJ1-1; no clear D. Germline values: CDR1 SNHLY, CDR2 FYNNEI. CDR3 length equals 14 residues. The V gene lost 6 bases and the J gene lost 4 bases, with 15 bases spanning the gap. The CDR3 spells CASSGPWKSTEAFF. The CDR3 DNA reads as TGTGCCAGCAGCGGACCTTGGAAGAGCACTGAAGCTTTCTTT.